The clone carrying this TCR beta chain is a singleton in its sample. Here immunoSEQ multiplex PCR was the method, and the copy in TCRdb shows in-frame clones only, minus some. The sample has under 200,000 clones, about 86% seen once. Participant reports of clinical history set cohort assignment. The length of the CDR3 is 15 residues. The V segment lost 3 bases and the J segment 5 bases; nucleotides outside the gene matches: 4. CDR1 and CDR2 from the germline V gene are DFQATT and SNEGSKA (reference sequence). The data derive from a study of blood T cell repertoires in COVID-19. Study-level information: There were acute and convalescent COVID-19 samples, and they came from the United States, Italy and Spain.

The chain is built from TRBV20-1 and TRBJ2-2; 12 nucleotides agree with TRBD2. This sequence originates from a woman aged 45-60 years in a cohort exposed to, infected with or recovered from COVID-19 (not recorded which). Sequences were obtained from PBMCs or T cells enriched from blood (not recorded which). The CDR3 loop reads CSASPLAGGTGELFF. The CDR3 nucleotides read TGCAGTGCTAGTCCCCTAGCGGGAGGGACCGGGGAGCTGTTTTTT.